This T cell receptor beta chain was sequenced during a study of shared clonotypes between healthy human individuals. This table comes from immunoSEQ multiplex PCR, and its TCRdb copy is limited to in-frame clones, with some not included. The repertoire holds approximately 400,000 clones, with around 96% as singletons. The germline V gene encodes CDR1 PRHDT and CDR2 FYEKMQ (reference sequence). The J segment lost 10 bases and the V segment lost 4 bases, leaving 17 bases of the junction unmatched. This CDR3 has 17 residues. The sequence was collected from a man aged 25-45 years in good health. The sample taken for sequencing was memory CD8+ T cells sorted from blood. Regarding subset: CD45RO+ cells pooled with CCR7-negative TemRA cells. J is TRBJ2-1 and V is TRBV13; 9 bases are shared with TRBD2. The CDR3 protein is CASSYYLAGDLVGEQFF. CDR3 coding DNA: TGTGCCAGCAGCTACTACTTAGCGGGAGACCTGGTTGGCGAGCAGTTCTTC.